The 7 T cell receptor beta chains in this list originate from one sample, sequenced in a study of OX40 agonist ivuxolimab in advanced cancers. Repertoires were generated with immunoSEQ multiplex PCR, while TCRdb's copy carries only in-frame clones and drops some. This sample has around 97,000 clones; roughly four fifths occur once, and the top ten carry 5.5%. The sequences come from CD4+ or CD8+ T cells sorted from blood, collected in a trial of the OX40 agonist ivuxolimab. The receptor source for this set is an adult with an advanced solid tumor such as melanoma, head and neck, liver or kidney cancer.

The chain has TRBV6-6 and TRBJ1-1; D not certain. The CDR3 has 11 residues. In germline, CDR1 is MNHNY, CDR2 SVGAGI (reference sequence). With 7 bases removed from V and 6 bases from J, the gap between germline ends came to 9 bases. CDR3 DNA: TGTGCCAGCATGGGCGGATCTGAAGCTTTCTTT. Residues: CASMGGSEAFF.

The chain is built from TRBV9 and TRBJ1-2, with 8 bases aligning to TRBD1. Germline V gene data show CDR1 as SGDLS and CDR2 as YYNGEE. The CDR3 totals 15 residues. J lost 5 bases, V lost 6 bases, and 12 bases had no gene match. In DNA, the CDR3 is TGTGCCAGCAAGGCAGGGGGCGAGGACTGGTATGGCTACACCTTC. Its protein product is CASKAGGEDWYGYTF.

The chain joins TRBV6-6 to TRBJ2-7; TRBD2 matches at 12 bases. The CDR3 runs to 15 residues. V lost 5 bases, J lost 0 bases, and 2 bases stayed unmatched. The germline V gene encodes CDR1 MNHNY and CDR2 SVGAGI (reference sequence). The CDR3 sequence is CASSRTSGDSYEQYF. CDR3 DNA sequence: TGTGCCAGCAGTCGGACTAGCGGGGACTCCTACGAGCAGTACTTC.

V and J are TRBV6-5 and TRBJ1-1; 8 positions match TRBD1. Germline loops: CDR1 MNHEY, CDR2 SVGAGI. Trimming cost V 2 bases and J 8 bases; bases outside gene matches: 10. The CDR3 loop spans 15 amino acids. The CDR3 DNA reads as TGTGCCAGCAGTTACCGGGGACAGGCCCTCGGGGAAGCTTTCTTT. Translated, it gives CASSYRGQALGEAFF.

This clone was counted between two and nine times. The chain uses TRBV15 and TRBJ1-5; D unresolved. The CDR3 runs to 13 residues. CDR1 and CDR2 from the germline V gene are LNHNV and YYDKDF (reference sequence). V lost 5 bases, J lost 7 bases, and 12 bases lay in between. CDR3 nucleotides: TGTGCCACCAGCGTCACAGACGGGCAGCCCCAGCATTTT. Amino acid sequence: CATSVTDGQPQHF.

This chain connects TRBV19 to TRBJ1-2, with a possible D match to TRBD1 (5 bases). There are 14 residues in the CDR3. Germline V gene sequence: CDR1 LNHDA, CDR2 SQIVND (reference sequence). Trimming removed 6 bases from V and 4 bases from J, with 15 bases in between. The CDR3 nucleotides are TGTGCCAGTAGCACCGGGACTCACGCCTATGGCTACACCTTC. This encodes CASSTGTHAYGYTF.

A few counts support this clone. The genes are TRBV7-9 and TRBJ2-7; D is possibly TRBD1 (6 bases). The V gene lost 5 bases and the J gene lost 3 bases, with 11 bases spanning the gap. Germline-derived CDR1 and CDR2 are SEHNR and FQNEAQ (reference sequence). The CDR3 sequence is 13 residues long. CDR3 protein: CASSPVGGYEQYF. CDR3 coding DNA: TGTGCCAGCAGCCCCGTAGGGGGCTACGAGCAGTACTTC.